These T cell receptor beta chains were read from a single sample in a study of shared clonotypes between healthy human individuals. Sequencing was performed with immunoSEQ multiplex PCR; in TCRdb, only in-frame clones are kept and a portion is missing. Among about 2.4 million clones listed, 90% to 95% were seen once. Sample: naive CD4+ T cells from PBMCs. The receptors were gathered from a man aged 18 to 29 in good health. Some clones in this sample may be carry-over from other donors' samples. Each CDR3 is given with its conserved first and last residue. Fields, in order: clone size, V gene, D gene, J gene, CDR3 protein, CDR3 DNA. The D gene is left open where the match is weak. Clone size is given for some rows only: seen once, a few or many times, or a class if the clone is expanded.

abundance: NA
v_gene: TRBV28
d_gene: TRBD1
j_gene: TRBJ1-4
CDR3aa: CASSPRDRRAEKLFF
CDR3nt: TGTGCCAGCAGTCCGCGGGACAGGAGGGCTGAAAAACTGTTTTTT

abundance: NA
v_gene: TRBV5-1
d_gene: NA
j_gene: TRBJ2-5
CDR3aa: CASSPLPTPQETQYF
CDR3nt: TGCGCCAGCTCGCCCCTTCCCACCCCCCAAGAGACCCAGTACTTC

abundance: few
v_gene: TRBV2
d_gene: NA
j_gene: TRBJ1-2
CDR3aa: CASSQNGNYGYTF
CDR3nt: TGTGCCAGCAGTCAGAATGGAAACTATGGCTACACCTTC

abundance: NA
v_gene: TRBV9
d_gene: TRBD2
j_gene: TRBJ2-5
CDR3aa: CASSPGTSGSLETQYF
CDR3nt: TGTGCCAGCAGCCCCGGGACTAGCGGGAGTTTGGAGACCCAGTACTTC

abundance: NA
v_gene: TRBV5-1
d_gene: TRBD1
j_gene: TRBJ2-6
CDR3aa: CASSPGQGSSGANVLTF
CDR3nt: TGCGCCAGCAGCCCGGGACAGGGGAGCTCTGGGGCCAACGTCCTGACTTTC

abundance: once
v_gene: TRBV11-2
d_gene: NA
j_gene: TRBJ2-1
CDR3aa: CASSQQLGPITYNEQFF
CDR3nt: TGTGCCAGCAGCCAGCAGTTAGGACCCATAACCTACAATGAGCAGTTCTTC

abundance: NA
v_gene: TRBV7-2
d_gene: NA
j_gene: TRBJ2-7
CDR3aa: CASSSGNPPYEQYF
CDR3nt: TGTGCCAGCAGCTCAGGGAATCCGCCCTACGAGCAGTACTTC

abundance: NA
v_gene: TRBV25-1
d_gene: NA
j_gene: TRBJ1-3
CDR3aa: CASSEWRQVAGNTIYF
CDR3nt: TGTGCCAGCAGTGAATGGCGTCAGGTGGCCGGAAACACCATATATTTT

abundance: NA
v_gene: TRBV5-4
d_gene: NA
j_gene: TRBJ2-2
CDR3aa: CASSSGTHTGELFF
CDR3nt: TGTGCCAGCAGCTCGGGGACTCACACCGGGGAGCTGTTTTTT

abundance: NA
v_gene: TRBV28
d_gene: TRBD1
j_gene: TRBJ1-5
CDR3aa: CASSLFKGAFGPQHF
CDR3nt: TGTGCCAGCAGTTTATTCAAGGGGGCGTTTGGACCCCAGCATTTT

abundance: NA
v_gene: TRBV5-1
d_gene: TRBD2
j_gene: TRBJ2-7
CDR3aa: CASSARLAYYEQYF
CDR3nt: TGCGCCAGCAGCGCCAGACTAGCGTACTACGAGCAGTACTTC

abundance: once
v_gene: TRBV28
d_gene: NA
j_gene: TRBJ1-5
CDR3aa: CASRSSLQPTNNQPQHF
CDR3nt: TGTGCCAGCAGATCCTCTCTCCAACCTACAAATAATCAGCCCCAGCATTTT

abundance: NA
v_gene: TRBV7-3
d_gene: NA
j_gene: TRBJ2-7
CDR3aa: CASSLMAGLVYEQYF
CDR3nt: TGTGCCAGCAGCTTAATGGCGGGACTGGTCTACGAGCAGTACTTC

abundance: once
v_gene: TRBV6-6
d_gene: TRBD1
j_gene: TRBJ2-1
CDR3aa: CASSYMAGQEHNEQFF
CDR3nt: TGTGCCAGCAGTTACATGGCGGGACAGGAGCACAATGAGCAGTTCTTC

abundance: NA
v_gene: TRBV28
d_gene: NA
j_gene: TRBJ1-5
CDR3aa: CASSEGRVLVPQHF
CDR3nt: TGTGCCAGCAGTGAGGGACGGGTTCTCGTGCCCCAGCATTTT

abundance: NA
v_gene: TRBV15
d_gene: TRBD1
j_gene: TRBJ2-3
CDR3aa: CATSRDRGPSLLSTDTQYF
CDR3nt: TGTGCCACCAGCAGAGATAGGGGGCCGTCACTCCTCTCCACAGATACGCAGTATTTT

abundance: NA
v_gene: TRBV5-4
d_gene: NA
j_gene: TRBJ2-7
CDR3aa: CASSPPGGYEQYF
CDR3nt: TGTGCCAGCAGCCCTCCCGGGGGCTACGAGCAGTACTTC

abundance: once
v_gene: TRBV30
d_gene: NA
j_gene: TRBJ2-3
CDR3aa: CAWREGGATDTQYF
CDR3nt: TGTGCCTGGAGGGAGGGGGGGGCAACAGATACGCAGTATTTT

abundance: NA
v_gene: TRBV5-1
d_gene: NA
j_gene: TRBJ2-7
CDR3aa: CASSFAAPSYEQYF
CDR3nt: TGCGCCAGCAGCTTTGCTGCTCCCTCCTACGAGCAGTACTTC

abundance: NA
v_gene: TRBV15
d_gene: NA
j_gene: TRBJ1-2
CDR3aa: CATSRLDVMGYGYTF
CDR3nt: TGTGCCACCAGCAGACTTGACGTTATGGGGTATGGCTACACCTTC

abundance: NA
v_gene: TRBV6-5
d_gene: NA
j_gene: TRBJ2-5
CDR3aa: CASRMRSQETQYF
CDR3nt: TGTGCCAGCAGGATGAGGTCCCAAGAGACCCAGTACTTC

abundance: once
v_gene: TRBV6-1
d_gene: NA
j_gene: TRBJ1-4
CDR3aa: CASEAAALNEKLFF
CDR3nt: TGTGCCAGCGAGGCCGCAGCATTAAATGAAAAACTGTTTTTT

abundance: NA
v_gene: TRBV5-1
d_gene: NA
j_gene: TRBJ2-5
CDR3aa: CASSLATTGETQYF
CDR3nt: TGCGCCAGCAGCTTGGCCACTACGGGGGAGACCCAGTACTTC

abundance: NA
v_gene: TRBV11-2
d_gene: NA
j_gene: TRBJ1-4
CDR3aa: CASRNPRALGREKLFF
CDR3nt: TGTGCCAGCAGAAACCCGAGGGCCTTAGGTAGAGAAAAACTGTTTTTT

abundance: NA
v_gene: TRBV5-8
d_gene: NA
j_gene: TRBJ2-1
CDR3aa: CASSLGPSAYNEQFF
CDR3nt: TGTGCCAGCAGCTTAGGGCCTAGCGCCTACAATGAGCAGTTCTTC

abundance: NA
v_gene: TRBV2
d_gene: TRBD1
j_gene: TRBJ1-4
CDR3aa: CASSDVGTGNEKLFF
CDR3nt: TGTGCCAGCAGTGATGTTGGGACAGGGAATGAAAAACTGTTTTTT

abundance: once
v_gene: TRBV5-1
d_gene: NA
j_gene: TRBJ2-1
CDR3aa: CASRVWGPYNEQFF
CDR3nt: TGCGCCAGCAGGGTTTGGGGGCCCTACAATGAGCAGTTCTTC

abundance: NA
v_gene: TRBV2
d_gene: NA
j_gene: TRBJ1-1
CDR3aa: CASSQLRQKRNTEAFF
CDR3nt: TGTGCCAGCTCCCAACTTCGGCAAAAGCGAAACACTGAAGCTTTCTTT

abundance: NA
v_gene: TRBV30
d_gene: TRBD2
j_gene: TRBJ2-1
CDR3aa: CAWADGLLGSGGGSGYNEQFF
CDR3nt: TGTGCCTGGGCCGACGGCCTCTTGGGCTCGGGAGGGGGATCTGGATACAATGAGCAGTTCTTC

abundance: NA
v_gene: TRBV7-9
d_gene: NA
j_gene: TRBJ2-1
CDR3aa: CAGEGSSYNEQFF
CDR3nt: TGTGCCGGTGAGGGGAGCTCCTACAATGAGCAGTTCTTC

abundance: once
v_gene: TRBV7-9
d_gene: TRBD1
j_gene: TRBJ1-4
CDR3aa: CASSPGTAREKLFF
CDR3nt: TGTGCCAGCAGCCCGGGGACAGCCAGAGAAAAACTGTTTTTT

abundance: NA
v_gene: TRBV18
d_gene: NA
j_gene: TRBJ2-7
CDR3aa: CASSPPGGRADEQYF
CDR3nt: TGTGCCAGCTCACCACCCGGGGGGCGCGCCGACGAGCAGTACTTC

abundance: few
v_gene: TRBV12-5
d_gene: NA
j_gene: TRBJ1-5
CDR3aa: CASAPGGENEPQHF
CDR3nt: TGTGCTAGTGCCCCGGGGGGTGAGAACGAGCCCCAGCATTTT

abundance: NA
v_gene: TRBV19
d_gene: TRBD1
j_gene: TRBJ2-7
CDR3aa: CASSNKRDSLLKQYF
CDR3nt: TGTGCCAGTAGTAACAAAAGGGACAGTCTACTCAAGCAGTACTTC

abundance: NA
v_gene: TRBV2
d_gene: NA
j_gene: TRBJ1-4
CDR3aa: CASSPSYGTNEKLFF
CDR3nt: TGTGCCAGCAGTCCCAGTTACGGGACTAATGAAAAACTGTTTTTT

abundance: NA
v_gene: TRBV28
d_gene: TRBD1
j_gene: TRBJ2-2
CDR3aa: CASSAATGYTGELFF
CDR3nt: TGTGCCAGCAGTGCTGCGACAGGGTACACCGGGGAGCTGTTTTTT

abundance: once
v_gene: TRBV2
d_gene: NA
j_gene: TRBJ2-1
CDR3aa: CASVEAARQFF
CDR3nt: TGTGCCAGCGTGGAGGCCGCTAGGCAGTTCTTC

abundance: NA
v_gene: TRBV6-1
d_gene: NA
j_gene: TRBJ1-2
CDR3aa: CASSAGTSNYGYTF
CDR3nt: TGTGCCAGCAGCGCAGGGACCTCTAACTATGGCTACACCTTC

abundance: NA
v_gene: TRBV28
d_gene: NA
j_gene: TRBJ2-4
CDR3aa: CASSGTVGGLAKNIQYF
CDR3nt: TGTGCCAGCAGTGGGACAGTGGGAGGGCTAGCCAAAAACATTCAGTACTTC

abundance: NA
v_gene: TRBV9
d_gene: NA
j_gene: TRBJ2-7
CDR3aa: CASSVGLPPWEQYF
CDR3nt: TGTGCCAGCAGCGTAGGGCTCCCTCCCTGGGAGCAGTACTTC

abundance: NA
v_gene: TRBV25-1
d_gene: NA
j_gene: TRBJ1-1
CDR3aa: CASSEPGANTEAFF
CDR3nt: TGTGCCAGCAGTGAACCGGGGGCGAACACTGAAGCTTTCTTT

abundance: NA
v_gene: TRBV6-5
d_gene: NA
j_gene: TRBJ2-1
CDR3aa: CASSPPGGYNEQFF
CDR3nt: TGTGCCAGCAGCCCTCCGGGTGGGTACAATGAGCAGTTCTTC

abundance: NA
v_gene: TRBV28
d_gene: NA
j_gene: TRBJ1-6
CDR3aa: CASRAAGGNSPLHF
CDR3nt: TGTGCCAGCAGAGCCGCCGGTGGTAATTCACCCCTCCACTTT

abundance: NA
v_gene: TRBV5-1
d_gene: TRBD2
j_gene: TRBJ2-7
CDR3aa: CASSPGGTRDYEQYF
CDR3nt: TGCGCCAGCAGCCCGGGTGGGACTAGAGACTACGAGCAGTACTTC

abundance: NA
v_gene: TRBV2
d_gene: NA
j_gene: TRBJ2-2
CDR3aa: CASSPQTFGELFF
CDR3nt: TGTGCCAGCAGCCCCCAAACTTTCGGGGAGCTGTTTTTT

abundance: NA
v_gene: TRBV5-1
d_gene: TRBD2
j_gene: TRBJ2-1
CDR3aa: CASSLEASGSDEQFF
CDR3nt: TGCGCCAGCAGCTTGGAGGCTAGCGGGAGCGATGAGCAGTTCTTC

abundance: NA
v_gene: TRBV4-2
d_gene: TRBD1
j_gene: TRBJ2-2
CDR3aa: CASRPGTGNTGELFF
CDR3nt: TGTGCCAGCAGGCCCGGGACAGGGAACACCGGGGAGCTGTTTTTT

abundance: NA
v_gene: TRBV5-6
d_gene: NA
j_gene: TRBJ2-5
CDR3aa: CASARGSQETQYF
CDR3nt: TGTGCCAGCGCCCGGGGCAGCCAAGAGACCCAGTACTTC

abundance: few
v_gene: TRBV6-5
d_gene: TRBD1
j_gene: TRBJ1-6
CDR3aa: CASSEDRGSPLHF
CDR3nt: TGTGCCAGCAGTGAGGACAGGGGTTCACCCCTCCACTTT

abundance: once
v_gene: TRBV27
d_gene: TRBD1
j_gene: TRBJ2-2
CDR3aa: CASSLEGTGGRGELFF
CDR3nt: TGTGCCAGCAGTTTAGAAGGGACAGGGGGTCGGGGGGAGCTGTTTTTT

abundance: NA
v_gene: TRBV10-1
d_gene: NA
j_gene: TRBJ2-1
CDR3aa: CASSETGFGKGNWNEQFF
CDR3nt: TGCGCCAGCAGTGAGACGGGGTTCGGAAAGGGAAATTGGAATGAGCAGTTCTTC

abundance: NA
v_gene: TRBV10-1
d_gene: NA
j_gene: TRBJ1-2
CDR3aa: CASSTQGYRGYTF
CDR3nt: TGCGCCAGCAGTACCCAGGGGTACCGGGGCTACACCTTC